This TCR beta chain stems from a study of cytomegalovirus exposure and HLA in healthy donors. On this clone: Its antigen remains unidentified.

General study points: Follow-up analysis found HLA locus-dependent TCR association rates, highest for DRB1 and lowest for HLA-C. CMV serostatus was the sole immune exposure information available. The authors later found HLA-associated TCR beta chains more clonally expanded than equally common others.

60 Vbeta and 13 Jbeta primers were used in PCR. The method was immunoSEQ multiplex PCR; TCRdb's version includes in-frame clones alone and lacks a portion of them. This sample has 180,000 or so clones, with over 75% found just once. Germline-derived CDR1 and CDR2 are SEHNR and FQNEAQ (reference sequence). CDR3 length: 16 residues. V gave up 6 bases and J gave up 7 bases; unmatched junction bases: 17. This clonotype was obtained from a boy aged 2 to 9 in good health and CMV-seronegative. The sample was PBMCs. V and J are TRBV7-9 and TRBJ1-2, with 7 bases fitting TRBD1. CDR3 sequence: CASRPSQGQHVGGYTF. The CDR3 nucleotides are TGTGCCAGCAGACCCTCACAGGGGCAACATGTCGGTGGCTACACCTTC.